The present TCR beta chain was sequenced within a study of T cell repertoires in cytomegalovirus infection. Background on the study: The public TCR beta signatures pointed to both CMV infection and matching HLA type.

The sample holds many counts of this clonotype. Its antigen is still unknown. TCRdb used MiXCR to reprocess the reads, holding one entry per CDR3 protein. The sample has about 310,000 distinct CDR3 sequences, around 25% seen once. This CDR3 has 13 amino acids. Germline V gene lookup returns CDR1 GTSNPN and CDR2 SVGIG (reference sequence). V was cut by 7 bases and J by 1 base, with 13 bases left in between. This clonotype was obtained from a human donor in good health (CMV status not recorded). Some clones in this sample may be carry-over from other donors' samples. The source was cultured PBMCs, collected from culture after CMV antigen stimulation. The chain recombines TRBV30 with TRBJ1-2, with a possible D match to TRBD1 (6 bases). CDR3 sequence reads: CAYSTGGNYGYTF. CDR3 in DNA: TGTGCCTACTCGACAGGTGGTAACTATGGCTACACCTTC.